This T cell receptor (beta chain) was recorded in a study of radiotherapy plus CTLA-4 blockade in lung cancer. Study-level results: In blood, TCR clones derived from the tumor expanded after radiotherapy plus ipilimumab.

This clone was recorded only once. Antigen unknown. Here immunoSEQ multiplex PCR was the method, and the copy in TCRdb shows in-frame clones only, minus some. The table lists more than 90,000 clones, 70% to 90% of them singletons. Germline V gene data show CDR1 as LNHNV and CDR2 as YYDKDF (reference sequence). CDR3 length: 12 amino acids. V was shortened by 0 bases and J by 7 bases, with 3 bases between the two germline ends. Lung cancer patients with chemo-refractory metastatic non-small-cell disease were given focal radiation plus CTLA-4 blockade with ipilimumab. The source was peripheral blood, collected from a patient treated with radiotherapy plus ipilimumab. The chain recombines TRBV15 with TRBJ1-4, with D hard to call. The receptor's source is a human donor with non-small cell lung cancer that progressed on radiotherapy plus ipilimumab. The CDR3 DNA follows: TGTGCCACCAGCAGAGATAGTGAAAAACTGTTTTTT. It specifies CATSRDSEKLFF.